This passage covers 5 T cell receptor beta chains from one sample sequenced in a study of CD8 T cells in Susac syndrome. Roughly 0.45 to 1 ug RNA was reverse transcribed with random hexamers. Each CDR3 protein is one row after TCRdb ran MiXCR on the immunoSEQ multiplex PCR reads. This table holds more than 150,000 distinct CDR3 sequences, less than 97% found once. Sequencing input: CD8+ T cells from PBMCs. The receptors originated from a human donor with multiple sclerosis.

This clonotype was observed once. J is TRBJ2-4 and V is TRBV29-1; D remains ambiguous. Germline CDR1 and CDR2: SQVTM and ANQGSEA. Trimming removed 1 base at V and 0 bases at J, with 7 bases between. CDR3 size: 14 residues. For the CDR3, the DNA is TGCAGCGTTGAAGCGGGCCAAGCCAAAAACATTCAGTACTTC. Residues: CSVEAGQAKNIQYF.

The chain links TRBV9 to TRBJ1-4, with D perhaps matching TRBD1 (6 bases). This CDR3 has 17 residues. Germline-derived CDR1 and CDR2 are SGDLS and YYNGEE. The V gene lost 6 bases and the J gene lost 3 bases, with 21 bases spanning the gap. The CDR3 DNA reads as TGTGCCAGCACCCCAGGGGTCTTCGGCGCCGCTAATGAAAAACTGTTTTTT. Translating it yields CASTPGVFGAANEKLFF.

The chain links TRBV5-1 to TRBJ2-7; 8 nucleotides agree with TRBD1. CDR1 SGHRS and CDR2 YFSETQ come from the germline V gene. V trimming: 4 bases; J trimming: 1 base; junction bases outside the gene matches: 7. CDR3 length: 15 residues. Here the CDR3 reads CASSEYGTGSYEQYF. CDR3 in DNA: TGCGCCAGCAGCGAGTACGGGACAGGTTCCTACGAGCAGTACTTC.

The sample holds one count of this clonotype. The CDR3 protein is CASSQDRGTGHTEAFF. Written as DNA, the CDR3 is TGCGCCAGCAGCCAAGATCGGGGGACAGGACACACTGAAGCTTTCTTT. The rearrangement links TRBV4-1 to TRBJ1-1; 8 nucleotides align to TRBD1. Germline V CDR1 and CDR2: MGHRA, YSYEKL. J was trimmed by 3 bases and V by 0 bases; bases with no gene match: 6. CDR3 length equals 16 residues.

J is TRBJ2-5 and V is TRBV4-1; D possibly corresponds to TRBD1 (5 bases). Trimming took 3 bases from V and 2 from J, leaving 13 bases between them. The length of the CDR3 is 15 residues. Germline V gene sequence: CDR1 MGHRA, CDR2 YSYEKL. The chain's CDR3 is CASSQIQGLQETQYF. The CDR3 coding sequence is TGCGCCAGCAGCCAGATCCAGGGCCTACAAGAGACCCAGTACTTC.